This T cell receptor (beta chain) was sequenced in a study of early T cells in non-severe SARS-CoV-2 infection. The CDR3 loop spans 12 amino acids. The germline CDR1 and CDR2 sequences are SGHDT and YYEEEE. V was trimmed by 0 bases and J by 8 bases, leaving 8 bases between them. The TCR library protocol was used to attach unique molecular identifiers. These identifiers were attached to individual cDNA molecules. TCRdb independently ran MiXCR on the 5' RACE reads; one entry per CDR3 protein. The sample has roughly 72,000 distinct CDR3 sequences; 9.5% to 15% are singletons. Specimen: whole blood, collected at baseline. The V and J genes are TRBV5-6 and TRBJ1-1; D unclear. This receptor was obtained from an adult who was a healthcare worker with PCR-confirmed SARS-CoV-2 infection or an uninfected control (not recorded which). The CDR3 reads CASSLVPAEAFF. The CDR3 DNA sequence: TGTGCCAGCAGCTTGGTGCCGGCCGAAGCTTTCTTT.